Sequencing of this T cell receptor (beta chain) was carried out in a study of shared clonotypes between healthy human individuals. General study points: The sharing of 4% to 5.5% of naive CD4 clonotypes was seen across a handful of donors.

Naive-designated CD8 cells lacked CD45RO, were positively enriched for CCR7, and omitted terminally differentiated effector memory CD45RA+ cells. All donors were healthy HIV-negative adults lacking recent acute infections or vaccinations. V gave up 6 bases and J gave up 1 base, with 12 bases separating them. The length of the CDR3 is 14 residues. Germline lookup yields CDR1 LNHNV and CDR2 YYDKDF (reference sequence). Here immunoSEQ multiplex PCR was the method, and the copy in TCRdb shows in-frame clones only, minus some. The sample yields 760,000 or so clones, about 96% seen once. With regard to this clone: As yet, its antigen is unknown.

This receptor was taken from a man aged 25 to 40 in good health. V usage is TRBV15 and J usage is TRBJ2-5; TRBD1 might be the D (6 bases). What was sequenced was naive CD8+ T cells sorted from blood. DNA of the CDR3: TGTGCCACCAGTAGACAGGCGGTCCAAGAGACCCAGTACTTC. It encodes CATSRQAVQETQYF. Full variable domain (remainder filled in from reference TRBV15 and TRBJ2-5): DAMVIQNPRYQVTQFGKPVTLSCSQTLNHNVMYWYQQKSSQAPKLLFHYYDKDFNNEADTPDNFQSRRPNTSFCFLDIRSPGLGDTAMYLCATSRQAVQETQYFGPGTRLLVL.